These 31 T cell receptor beta chains were sequenced from one sample in a study of CD4 T cells in relation to SARS-CoV-2 and coronaviruses. Sequencing used immunoSEQ multiplex PCR; TCRdb keeps in-frame clones, though not all of them. The sample includes around 65,000 clones, around 87% of them seen just once. The unexposed donors gave CD4+ T cells in 2011-2018, prior to COVID-19. What was sequenced was memory CD4+ T cells from PBMCs. The receptors come from a human donor in good health.

V is TRBV28 and J is TRBJ2-7; perhaps TRBD1 as D (7 bases). Germline lookup yields CDR1 MDHEN and CDR2 SYDVKM. The CDR3 extends over 15 amino acids. V gave up 6 bases and J gave up 4 bases, with 19 bases separating them. The CDR3 bases are TGTGCCAGCAGGGGGGTCGGGCAGGGGGGTTACGAGCAGTACTTC. As protein: CASRGVGQGGYEQYF.

This clone appeared a few times. The gene calls are TRBV24-1 and TRBJ2-2; D is ambiguous. With 4 bases removed from V and 1 base from J, the gap between germline ends came to 9 bases. The CDR3 sequence is 15 residues long. Germline CDR1 reads KGHDR; CDR2 reads SFDVKD. CDR3 loop: CATSDTTRNTGELFF. The CDR3 region has the DNA TGTGCCACCAGTGACACTACCAGGAACACCGGGGAGCTGTTTTTT.

This chain uses TRBV19 with TRBJ2-2; D is ambiguous. Germline CDR1 reads LNHDA; CDR2 reads SQIVND (reference sequence). The CDR3 has 16 residues. V shed 3 bases and J shed 1 base, with 12 bases lying between them. CDR3 nucleotide sequence: TGTGCCAGTAGTATTGGGCACGTCTTGAACACCGGGGAGCTGTTTTTT. Protein: CASSIGHVLNTGELFF.

About this clone: At the DNA level, this CDR3 is encoded by other sequences in the same sample as well. The chain carries TRBV5-1 and TRBJ2-5, with 8 bases lining up with TRBD1. The CDR3 spans 13 residues. The V gene's germline CDR1 is SGHRS and CDR2 YFSETQ. Trimming removed 4 bases from V and 4 bases from J; junction bases left unmatched: 3. In DNA, the CDR3 is TGCGCCAGCAGCAGCGGACAGGGAGAGACCCAGTACTTC. Translated, it gives CASSSGQGETQYF.

CDR3 DNA: TGTGCCAGCTCACCACAAGATACGCAGTATTTT. Translated: CASSPQDTQYF. The V and J genes are TRBV18 and TRBJ2-3; D is uncertain. This CDR3 is 11 amino acids long. Trimming took 1 base from V and 5 from J, leaving 1 base between them. In germline, CDR1 is KGHSH, CDR2 LQKENI.

This chain links TRBV18 with TRBJ1-5; D is unresolved. Germline V gene data show CDR1 as KGHSH and CDR2 as LQKENI. V was pared by 3 bases and J by 0 bases, with 9 bases between. CDR3 length: 15 residues. CDR3 coding DNA: TGTGCCAGCTCACCTTCGGGGATTAGCAATCAGCCCCAGCATTTT. It is translated as CASSPSGISNQPQHF.

The gene calls are TRBV2 and TRBJ1-4; D possibly corresponds to TRBD1 (5 bases). The germline CDR1 and CDR2 sequences are SNHLY and FYNNEI. The length of the CDR3 is 16 residues. V lost 6 bases to trimming and J lost 0 bases, with 14 bases between them. The CDR3 DNA reads TGTGCCAGCAGGTTCCAGGGCGGATCAACTAATGAAAAACTGTTTTTT. Its translation is CASRFQGGSTNEKLFF.

The V gene is TRBV12-3 or TRBV12-4, the J gene TRBJ2-1; D possibly corresponds to TRBD2 (6 bases). The CDR3 is 13 residues long. V was trimmed by 3 bases and J by 9 bases, leaving 12 bases between them. The CDR3 region has the DNA TGTGCCAGCAGTTTCATGCGGGGAAGTGAGCAGTTCTTC. Amino acid sequence: CASSFMRGSEQFF.

The chain uses TRBV29-1 and TRBJ2-5; perhaps TRBD2 as D (5 bases). CDR3 length equals 12 residues. V was trimmed by 7 bases and J by 2 bases, leaving 11 bases between them. The germline V gene has CDR1 SQVTM and CDR2 ANQGSEA. The DNA of the CDR3 is TGCAGCGGCCGGGAAGGGCAAGAGACCCAGTACTTC. Translation: CSGREGQETQYF.

The chain links TRBV9 to TRBJ2-1, with TRBD2 matching over 14 bases. CDR3 length equals 17 residues. V was pared by 4 bases and J by 6 bases, with 9 bases of the junction left unmatched. CDR1 and CDR2 (germline): SGDLS, YYNGEE. CDR3 DNA sequence: TGTGCCAGCAGCATCGGGACTAGCGGGAGTGGGGGCAATGAGCAGTTCTTC. Translated, it gives CASSIGTSGSGGNEQFF.

This clone occurred once. The chain recombines TRBV5-4 with TRBJ2-1; tentatively, D is TRBD2 (6 bases). CDR1 SGHNT and CDR2 YYREEE come from the germline V gene (reference sequence). V was clipped by 1 base and J by 0 bases, with 8 bases between them. The CDR3 contains 15 residues. In nucleotides, the CDR3 is TGTGCCAGCAGCTTGATAGCGGACTCCTACAATGAGCAGTTCTTC. It encodes CASSLIADSYNEQFF. The full variable domain, in which reference TRBV5-4 and TRBJ2-1 provide the parts outside the CDR3, is ETGVTQSPTHLIKTRGQQVTLRCSSQSGHNTVSWYQQALGQGPQFIFQYYREEENGRGNFPPRFSGLQFPNYSSELNVNALELDDSALYLCASSLIADSYNEQFFGPGTRLTVL.

This sequence joins TRBV28 and TRBJ2-6, with TRBD1 identical over 7 bases. The CDR3 runs 18 residues. Germline loops: CDR1 MDHEN, CDR2 SYDVKM. V lost 6 bases and J lost 0; bases outside the gene matches: 11. The CDR3 sequence is CASRQPGQLFSGANVLTF. For the CDR3, the DNA is TGTGCCAGCAGACAACCGGGACAGCTTTTCTCTGGGGCCAACGTCCTGACTTTC.

V gene TRBV24-1 combines with J gene TRBJ1-2, with a tentative D call TRBD1 (5 bases). The CDR3 consists of 14 residues. Between the trimmed V and J ends, which lost 1 base and 8 bases, there was a span of 13 bases. Germline V gives CDR1 KGHDR, CDR2 SFDVKD. CDR3 in DNA: TGTGCCACCAGTGATTTCCCCAGGGTCGAGGGCTACACCTTC. Translating gives CATSDFPRVEGYTF.

V is TRBV5-1 and J is TRBJ2-7; perhaps TRBD2 as D (6 bases). Germline V lookup: CDR1 SGHRS, CDR2 YFSETQ. V lost 4 bases, J lost 2 bases, and 19 bases lay in between. The CDR3 has 16 amino acids. The CDR3 DNA is TGCGCCAGCAGCCCCGTCAGCAGCGGACTAACCTACGAGCAGTACTTC. It encodes CASSPVSSGLTYEQYF.

The rearrangement links TRBV19 to TRBJ1-4; 7 nucleotides align to TRBD1. This CDR3 contains 15 residues. CDR1 is LNHDA, CDR2 SQIVND, per germline (reference sequence). V gave up 2 bases and J gave up 3 bases; unmatched junction bases: 3. Here the CDR3 DNA reads TGTGCCAGTAGTATACGACAGGGTCCTAATGAAAAACTGTTTTTT. Protein sequence: CASSIRQGPNEKLFF.

This clone is a singleton in its sample. The chain uses TRBV7-6 and TRBJ1-4, with D maybe TRBD1 (6 bases). The V gene's germline CDR1 is SGHVS and CDR2 FNYEAQ. The CDR3 is made up of 16 amino acids. Trimming stripped 3 bases from V and 4 bases from J, with 15 bases between. The CDR3 loop reads CASSLGGQSINEKLFF. CDR3 bases: TGTGCCAGCAGCTTGGGAGGACAGTCTATTAATGAAAAACTGTTTTTT. Full variable domain (missing parts from reference TRBV7-6 and TRBJ1-4): GAGVSQSPRYKVTKRGQDVALRCDPISGHVSLYWYRQALGQGPEFLTYFNYEAQQDKSGLPNDRFSAERPEGSISTLTIQRTEQRDSAMYRCASSLGGQSINEKLFFGSGTQLSVL.

The chain recombines TRBV5-1 with TRBJ1-1, with 8 bases fitting TRBD1. Germline CDR1 reads SGHRS; CDR2 reads YFSETQ. J gave up 1 base and V 5 bases, and 4 bases lay outside the gene matches. This CDR3 has 14 residues. The CDR3 bases are TGCGCCAGCAGGAGACAGGGGCCGAACACTGAAGCTTTCTTT. Translating it yields CASRRQGPNTEAFF.

This clone was counted a few times. The chain links TRBV30 to TRBJ2-2, with D perhaps TRBD1 (5 bases). The V gene lost 2 bases and the J gene lost 5 bases, with 9 bases spanning the gap. Germline-derived CDR1 and CDR2 are GTSNPN and SVGIG (reference sequence). This CDR3 is built from 13 residues. The chain's CDR3 is CAWSLGVTGELFF. The CDR3 DNA reads as TGTGCCTGGAGTTTAGGGGTTACCGGGGAGCTGTTTTTT. Complete variable domain (other parts from reference TRBV30 and TRBJ2-2): SQTIHQWPATLVQPVGSPLSLECTVEGTSNPNLYWYRQAAGRGLQLLFYSVGIGQISSEVPQNLSASRPQDRQFILSSKKLLLSDSGFYLCAWSLGVTGELFFGEGSRLTVL.

This chain uses TRBV24-1 with TRBJ2-3, with 15 bases lining up with TRBD2. This CDR3 comprises 18 residues. CDR1 and CDR2 (germline): KGHDR, SFDVKD. Germline trimming cut 4 bases from V and 4 bases from J; bases unmatched to any gene: 8. The CDR3 DNA follows: TGTGCCACCAGTGACCGCCGGACTAGCGGGGGGGCATCAGATACGCAGTATTTT. This translates into CATSDRRTSGGASDTQYF.

This clone was seen more than once but under ten times. The chain recombines TRBV5-1 with TRBJ2-7; TRBD2 matches at 10 bases. J gave up 0 bases and V 2 bases, and 2 bases lay outside the gene matches. The V gene's germline CDR1 is SGHRS and CDR2 YFSETQ. This CDR3 comprises 15 residues. The CDR3 coding sequence is TGCGCCAGCAGCTTACTAGCGGGAAGCTCCTACGAGCAGTACTTC. This gives the protein CASSLLAGSSYEQYF.

This sequence joins TRBV28 and TRBJ1-1; no definite D call. The CDR3 extends over 16 amino acids. CDR1 and CDR2 from the germline V gene are MDHEN and SYDVKM. With 4 bases removed from V and 4 bases from J, the gap between germline ends came to 19 bases. For the CDR3, the DNA is TGTGCCAGCAGTTCGACTGGTCTTCTAACGGGCACTGAAGCTTTCTTT. Amino acids: CASSSTGLLTGTEAFF.

The gene calls are TRBV27 and TRBJ1-1; 10 bases are a match to TRBD1. Germline V lookup: CDR1 MNHEY, CDR2 SMNVEV (reference sequence). Unmatched junction bases numbered 1, after V lost 2 bases and J lost 1 base. The CDR3 extends over 15 amino acids. In nucleotides, the CDR3 is TGTGCCAGCAGTTTAGGGGACAGGGGGAACACTGAAGCTTTCTTT. Translation gives CASSLGDRGNTEAFF.

V and J are TRBV7-2 and TRBJ2-7, with 8 positions matching TRBD2. The J segment lost 4 bases and the V segment lost 5 bases, leaving 7 bases of the junction unmatched. This CDR3 comprises 14 residues. Germline V CDR1 and CDR2: SGHTA, FQGNSA. For the CDR3, the DNA is TGTGCCAGCAGCCCCCACAGCGGGGGTTACGAGCAGTACTTC. Encoded protein: CASSPHSGGYEQYF.

The chain carries TRBV4-3 and TRBJ1-6; D is possibly TRBD1 (5 bases). In germline, CDR1 is LGHNA, CDR2 YSLEER. The length of the CDR3 is 13 residues. Trimming shortened V by 0 bases and J by 12 bases, and 9 bases separated the two germline ends. The CDR3 sequence: CASSQEPGLPLHF. In nucleotides, the CDR3 is TGCGCCAGCAGCCAAGAACCGGGGCTACCCCTCCACTTT.

The chain links TRBV27 to TRBJ2-5, with D tentatively TRBD1 (6 bases). Trimming left V 2 bases short and J 5 bases short, with 18 bases between. Germline CDR1 is MNHEY and CDR2 is SMNVEV (reference sequence). The CDR3 loop spans 16 amino acids. The CDR3 sequence is CASSLSLGDTLETQYF. CDR3 in DNA: TGTGCCAGCAGTTTAAGTTTGGGGGACACCCTGGAGACCCAGTACTTC.

CDR3 bases: TGTGCCAGCAGAGTCTCCACCGGGGAGCTGTTTTTT. Its protein is CASRVSTGELFF. The J gene is TRBJ2-2, the V gene TRBV4-2; D is unresolved. V lost 6 bases to trimming and J lost 4 bases, with 6 bases between them. The CDR3 covers 12 residues. Germline CDR1 is LGHNA and CDR2 is YNFKEQ.

The J gene is TRBJ2-1, the V gene TRBV28; D ambiguous. The ends were cut back, 5 bases at V and 9 bases at J, with 14 bases in the middle. In germline, CDR1 is MDHEN, CDR2 SYDVKM. CDR3 length: 13 amino acids. The CDR3 DNA reads as TGTGCCAGCAGTCCAATCCTAATTGGTGAGCAGTTCTTC. Its translation: CASSPILIGEQFF. Looking up the rest from reference TRBV28 and TRBJ2-1 gives the full variable domain: DVKVTQSSRYLVKRTGEKVFLECVQDMDHENMFWYRQDPGLGLRLIYFSYDVKMKEKGDIPEGYSVSREKKERFSLILESASTNQTSMYLCASSPILIGEQFFGPGTRLTVL.

V and J are TRBV18 and TRBJ2-1; D is unresolved. This CDR3 comprises 14 residues. With 2 bases removed from V and 7 bases from J, the gap between germline ends came to 12 bases. CDR1 KGHSH and CDR2 LQKENI come from the germline V gene. CDR3 DNA sequence: TGTGCCAGCTCACCAGAGGTTTTTGGGAATGAGCAGTTCTTC. Translation: CASSPEVFGNEQFF.

This clone was picked up a small number of times. The chain has TRBV10-3 and TRBJ2-1; maybe TRBD2 (6 bases). The germline CDR1 and CDR2 sequences are ENHRY and SYGVKD. There are 14 residues in the CDR3. Trimming left V 3 bases short and J 5 bases short, with 11 bases between. Here the CDR3 DNA reads TGTGCCATCAGTGATTCCTCGGGAGACAATGAGCAGTTCTTC. Amino acids: CAISDSSGDNEQFF.

This clone was picked up one time. The J gene is TRBJ1-1, the V gene TRBV5-1; D not certain. V dropped 3 bases and J dropped 1 base, with 10 bases sitting between them. The CDR3 covers 14 residues. CDR1 is SGHRS and CDR2 is YFSETQ in the germline V gene. CDR3 amino acids: CASSSTTGNTEAFF. The CDR3 bases are TGCGCCAGCAGCTCTACGACGGGGAACACTGAAGCTTTCTTT.

The V gene is TRBV18, the J gene TRBJ2-1; either TRBD1 or TRBD2 may fit D (5 bases each). Per the germline V gene, CDR1 is KGHSH and CDR2 is LQKENI. With 0 bases removed from V and 2 bases from J, the gap between germline ends came to 8 bases. CDR3 length: 15 amino acids. The CDR3 bases are TGTGCCAGCTCACCACCCGGGGCCGCCTACAATGAGCAGTTCTTC. Translating gives CASSPPGAAYNEQFF.